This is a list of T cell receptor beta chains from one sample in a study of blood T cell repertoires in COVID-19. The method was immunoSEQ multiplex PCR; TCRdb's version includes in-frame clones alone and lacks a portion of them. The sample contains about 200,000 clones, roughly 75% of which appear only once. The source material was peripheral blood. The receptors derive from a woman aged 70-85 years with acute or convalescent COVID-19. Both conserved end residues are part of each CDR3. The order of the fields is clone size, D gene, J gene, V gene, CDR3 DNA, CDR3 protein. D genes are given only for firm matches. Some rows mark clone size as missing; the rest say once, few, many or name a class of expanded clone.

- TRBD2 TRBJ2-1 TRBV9 TGTGCCAGCAGCGTAGCCGGGACTAGCAGATTCAATGAGCAGTTCTTC CASSVAGTSRFNEQFF
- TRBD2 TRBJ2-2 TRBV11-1 TGTGCCAGCAGCTCACTAGCGGGCCCTTACACCGGGGAGCTGTTTTTT CASSSLAGPYTGELFF
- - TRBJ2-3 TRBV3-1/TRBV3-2 TGTGCCAGCAGCCAAATTCAGGCAGATACGCAGTATTTT CASSQIQADTQYF
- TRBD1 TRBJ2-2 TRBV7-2 TGTGCCAGCAGCTTAACGGGACAGATTCATACCGGGGAGCTGTTTTTT CASSLTGQIHTGELFF
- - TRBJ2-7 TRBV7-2 TGTGCCAGCAGCCCCGTACAGGGTTTGTCCTACGAGCAGTACTTC CASSPVQGLSYEQYF
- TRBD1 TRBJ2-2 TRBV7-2 TGTGCCAGCAGCGCCCGACAGGGGGGCACCGGGGAGCTGTTTTTT CASSARQGGTGELFF
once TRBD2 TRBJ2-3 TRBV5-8 TGTGCCAGCAGCTACATCGGGGGGAGCACAGATACGCAGTATTTT CASSYIGGSTDTQYF
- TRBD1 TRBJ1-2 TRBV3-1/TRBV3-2 TGTGCCAGCAGCCAGAACAGGGGGAATGGCTACACCTTC CASSQNRGNGYTF
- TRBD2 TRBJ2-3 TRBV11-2 TGTGCCAGCAGCTTAGAGCTAGCGGGGGGGCGAGATACGCAGTATTTT CASSLELAGGRDTQYF
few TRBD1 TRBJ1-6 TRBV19 TGTGCCAGTAGTTTCTTACAGGGGGCGAATAATTCACCCCTCCACTTT CASSFLQGANNSPLHF
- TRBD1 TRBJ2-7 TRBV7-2 TGTGCCAGCAGCTTCGGACAGGGTTCCACCTACGAGCAGTACTTC CASSFGQGSTYEQYF
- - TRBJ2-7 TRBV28 TGTGCCAGCAGAGGGGGTTCCTACGAGCAGTACTTC CASRGGSYEQYF
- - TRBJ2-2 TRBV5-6 TGTGCCAGCAGCCTGCTGCGGCAGTACACCGGGGAGCTGTTTTTT CASSLLRQYTGELFF
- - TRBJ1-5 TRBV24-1 TGTGCCACCAGTGATGGCGTCGGGAGCAATCAGCCCCAGCATTTT CATSDGVGSNQPQHF
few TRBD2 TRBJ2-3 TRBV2 TGTGCCAGCACGACTAGCGGGGGGGCCGGGACGCAGTATTTT CASTTSGGAGTQYF
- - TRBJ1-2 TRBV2 TGTGCCAGCAATCTGCAGGGGAACTATGGCTACACCTTC CASNLQGNYGYTF
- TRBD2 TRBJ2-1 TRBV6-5 TGTGCCAGCAGACCCCAGACTAGCGGGGGGCGGGCGGTCTTC CASRPQTSGGRAVF
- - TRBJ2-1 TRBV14 TGTGCCAGCAGCCAAGATCTGCCGACACGTAGCTCCTACAATGAGCAGTTCTTC CASSQDLPTRSSYNEQFF
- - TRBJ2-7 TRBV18 TGTGCCAGCTCACCCACCCGGACAGTCTCCTACGAGCAGTACTTC CASSPTRTVSYEQYF
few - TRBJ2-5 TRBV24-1 TGTGCCACCAGTGGGTCAGAGGGCACCGGGGAGACCCAGTACTTC CATSGSEGTGETQYF
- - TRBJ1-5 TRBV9 TGTGCCAGCAGATCAGACGAGGGAGGTCAGCCCCAGCATTTT CASRSDEGGQPQHF
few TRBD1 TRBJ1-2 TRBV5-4 TGTGCCAGCAGCTCGACAGGGGTCTCCTATGGCTACACCTTC CASSSTGVSYGYTF
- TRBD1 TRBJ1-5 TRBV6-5 TGTGCCAGCAGCACCGGGACAGGCGGCAATCAGCCCCAGCATTTT CASSTGTGGNQPQHF
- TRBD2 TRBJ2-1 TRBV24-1 TGTGCCACCAGTGATGAGAGCGGGGTTCATTATGAGCAGTTCTTC CATSDESGVHYEQFF
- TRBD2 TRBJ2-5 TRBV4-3 TGCGCCAGCAGCCAAGAACCTGGGACTAGAACAGAGACCCAGTACTTC CASSQEPGTRTETQYF
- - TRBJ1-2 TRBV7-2 TGTGCCAGCAGCTTAAATTCAGGGGCAGGGCTTCATGGCTACACCTTC CASSLNSGAGLHGYTF
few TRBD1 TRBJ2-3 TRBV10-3 TGTGCCACAGGGGGAACTAGGCCCACCGGGGCAGATACGCAGTATTTT CATGGTRPTGADTQYF
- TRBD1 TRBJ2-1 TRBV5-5 TGTGCCAGCAGCCGTCGGACAGGGGCCACCAATGAGCAGTTCTTC CASSRRTGATNEQFF
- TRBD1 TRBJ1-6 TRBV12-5 TGTGCTAGTGGTTTGAGTACCGGGACAGGGGGCTCACCCCTCCACTTT CASGLSTGTGGSPLHF
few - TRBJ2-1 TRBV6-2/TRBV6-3 TGTGCCAGCAGTTACATTTACGGGCAGGGCAATGAGCAGTTCTTC CASSYIYGQGNEQFF
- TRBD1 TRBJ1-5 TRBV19 TGTGCCAGTAGCCAGTCCCAGGGGGCCGGGAGCAATCAGCCCCAGCATTTT CASSQSQGAGSNQPQHF
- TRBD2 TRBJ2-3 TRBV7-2 TGTGCCAGCAGCAAGCTACCCTTGGGACTAGCGGGCGCAGATACGCAGTATTTT CASSKLPLGLAGADTQYF
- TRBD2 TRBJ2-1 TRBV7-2 TGTGCCAGCAGCTTAGTAGCGGGGGGAGGCAATGAGCAGTTCTTC CASSLVAGGGNEQFF
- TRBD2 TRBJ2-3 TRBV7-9 TGTGCCAGCAGCTTTAGCGGGTACTACCCAGATACGCAGTATTTT CASSFSGYYPDTQYF
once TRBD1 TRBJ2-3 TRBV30 TGTGCCTGGGGGATCCGGACAGGTTTAACAGATACGCAGTATTTT CAWGIRTGLTDTQYF
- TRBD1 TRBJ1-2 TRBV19 TGTGCCAGTAGTAAACAGGGGAACTATGGCTACACCTTC CASSKQGNYGYTF
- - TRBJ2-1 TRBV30 TGTGCCTGGACGCCCGGACAGCGCTGGCTGGGCTACAATGAGCAGTTCTTC CAWTPGQRWLGYNEQFF
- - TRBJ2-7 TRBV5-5 TGTGCCAGCAGTGCAGCGATCTACGAGCAGTACTTC CASSAAIYEQYF
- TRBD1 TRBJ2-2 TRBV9 TGTGCCAGCAGCCCCCAAAAGGGGGCGCGGGACACCGGGGAGCTGTTTTTT CASSPQKGARDTGELFF
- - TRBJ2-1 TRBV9 TGTGCCAGCAGCATGAGCTCCTACAATGAGCAGTTCTTC CASSMSSYNEQFF
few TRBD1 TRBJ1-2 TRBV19 TGTGCCAGTACTCCCGACAGGGATGCCCTCTATGGCTACACCTTC CASTPDRDALYGYTF
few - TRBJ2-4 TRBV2 TGTGCCAGCATTCTTAAAAACATTCAGTACTTC CASILKNIQYF
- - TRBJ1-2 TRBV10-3 TGTGCCATCAAGCCGGGGGGGAACTATGGCTACACCTTC CAIKPGGNYGYTF
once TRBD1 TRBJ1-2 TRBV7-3 TGTGCCAGCAGCTTAAATGGCGGGACAGACTATGGCTACACCTTC CASSLNGGTDYGYTF
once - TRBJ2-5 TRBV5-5 TGTGCCAGCAGCCTGATCCGACATACGGAGACCCAGTACTTC CASSLIRHTETQYF
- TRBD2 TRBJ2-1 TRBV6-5 TGTGCCAGCATTACTAGCGGGGGAAATGAGCAGTTCTTC CASITSGGNEQFF